This T cell receptor beta chain was recovered during a study of technical replicates of blood from a few donors. Profiled with immunoSEQ multiplex PCR; TCRdb holds only in-frame clones, not every one. The table lists about 57,000 clones, just under 95% of them singletons. The sequencing input was PBMCs. This receptor was identified in a human donor in good health. Some clones in this sample may be carry-over from other donors' samples.

The CDR3 DNA reads TGTGCCAGCAGCGGTAGCGGGGGGGCAGGAACAGATACGCAGTATTTT. This sequence encodes CASSGSGGAGTDTQYF. The chain employs TRBV9 and TRBJ2-3, with 11 bases identical to TRBD2. In germline, CDR1 is SGDLS, CDR2 YYNGEE. With 3 bases clipped from V and 3 bases from J, the junction kept 6 bases outside the gene matches. This CDR3 comprises 16 residues.